Listed here are 8 T cell receptor beta chains from one sample, sequenced in a study of blood T cell repertoires in COVID-19. The method was immunoSEQ multiplex PCR; TCRdb's version includes in-frame clones alone and lacks a portion of them. The repertoire includes a few hundred thousand clones, around 87% of them detected once, and under 9% sits in the top ten. The sample was peripheral blood. These receptors were obtained from a woman aged 70 to 79 with active or convalescent COVID-19.

The chain links TRBV18 to TRBJ1-5, with a tentative D call TRBD1 (6 bases). Per germline, CDR1 KGHSH and CDR2 LQKENI. Trimming removed 6 bases at V and 1 base at J, with 10 bases between. The CDR3 extends over 14 amino acids. The CDR3 DNA sequence: TGTGCCAGCTCCGGCGGGGGCAGCAATCAGCCCCAGCATTTT. Amino acid sequence: CASSGGGSNQPQHF.

This rearrangement joins TRBV14 to TRBJ2-7, with D possibly TRBD1 on 6 matching bases. V lost 1 base and J 4 bases, leaving 17 bases between the germline ends. CDR1 and CDR2 (germline): SGHDN, FVKESK. The CDR3 contains 16 residues. The CDR3 region is CASSQGQAGAMYEQYF. CDR3 DNA: TGTGCCAGCAGCCAAGGGCAGGCAGGGGCGATGTACGAGCAGTACTTC.

The J gene is TRBJ1-6, the V gene TRBV29-1; D gene ambiguous. This CDR3 is 12 amino acids long. Trimming removed 4 bases from V and 5 bases from J, with 6 bases in between. Germline assignment: CDR1 SQVTM and CDR2 ANQGSEA. CDR3 nucleotides: TGCAGCGTTGGCCAGAATAATTCACCCCTCCACTTT. This gives the protein CSVGQNNSPLHF. Based on the CDR3 plus reference TRBV29-1 and TRBJ1-6, the full variable domain is SAVISQKPSRDICQRGTSLTIQCQVDSQVTMMFWYRQQPGQSLTLIATANQGSEATYESGFVIDKFPISRPNLTFSTLTVSNMSPEDSSIYLCSVGQNNSPLHFGNGTRLTVT.

The chain employs TRBV13 and TRBJ2-7; no clear D gene. Germline CDR1 and CDR2: PRHDT and FYEKMQ (reference sequence). V was pared by 5 bases and J by 0 bases, with 2 bases between. There are 11 residues in the CDR3. CDR3 protein: CASSLSYEQYF. DNA for the CDR3: TGTGCCAGCAGCCTCTCCTACGAGCAGTACTTC.

The genes are TRBV19 and TRBJ2-3, with 9 bases that match TRBD2. Germline CDR1 reads LNHDA; CDR2 reads SQIVND (reference sequence). This CDR3 comprises 19 residues. The junction had 14 bases not matched to a gene; V was cut back by 1 base and J by 3 bases. The CDR3 bases are TGTGCCAGTAGTATAGCCGGTCGGGTAGCGGGGGCCCCTACAGATACGCAGTATTTT. Translation gives CASSIAGRVAGAPTDTQYF.

The chain carries TRBV19 and TRBJ2-7; maybe TRBD2 (5 bases). Trimming removed 3 bases at V and 1 base at J, with 19 bases between. Germline V gives CDR1 LNHDA, CDR2 SQIVND (reference sequence). This CDR3 comprises 17 residues. CDR3 sequence (DNA): TGTGCCAGTAGTATTGTCTTAATTTTGCGAGGGTCCTACGAGCAGTACTTC. Encoded protein: CASSIVLILRGSYEQYF. Full variable domain (rest looked up from reference TRBV19 and TRBJ2-7): DGGITQSPKYLFRKEGQNVTLSCEQNLNHDAMYWYRQDPGQGLRLIYYSQIVNDFQKGDIAEGYSVSREKKESFPLTVTSAQKNPTAFYLCASSIVLILRGSYEQYFGPGTRLTVT.

This rearrangement joins TRBV6-2 or TRBV6-3 to TRBJ2-2, with TRBD2 as a possible D gene (7 bases). V was shortened by 2 bases and J by 3 bases, with 10 bases between the two germline ends. The CDR3 totals 15 residues. Germline V gene sequence: CDR1 MNHEY, CDR2 SVGEGT. CDR3 region: CASSYGGADTGELFF. The CDR3 DNA is TGTGCCAGCAGTTACGGGGGGGCGGACACCGGGGAGCTGTTTTTT.

The chain uses TRBV7-2 and TRBJ1-1; a possible D gene is TRBD1 (6 bases). Trimming left V 5 bases short and J 2 bases short, with 12 bases between. CDR1 is SGHTA, CDR2 FQGNSA, per germline. This CDR3 has 14 residues. In DNA, the CDR3 is TGTGCCAGCAGCGTGACAGGTTCTAACACTGAAGCTTTCTTT. Protein sequence: CASSVTGSNTEAFF.